A single sample gave rise to the 21 T cell receptor beta chains below, sequenced in a study of CD8 T cells in Susac syndrome. Random-hexamer reverse transcription was applied to about 0.5 to 1 ug RNA. Each CDR3 protein is one row after TCRdb ran MiXCR on the immunoSEQ multiplex PCR reads. The sample holds about 73,000 distinct CDR3 sequences, over 85% seen once. Sequences were obtained from CD8+ T cells from PBMCs. Every receptor here comes from a human donor with multiple sclerosis.

The J gene is TRBJ2-3, the V gene TRBV7-3, with 8 bases identical to TRBD2. Per the germline V gene, CDR1 is SGHTA and CDR2 is FQGTGA. V gave up 2 bases and J gave up 4 bases; unmatched junction bases: 5. This CDR3 is built from 15 residues. The CDR3 sequence is CASSLYGGAADTQYF. In DNA form, the CDR3 reads TGTGCCAGCAGCTTATACGGGGGGGCCGCAGATACGCAGTATTTT.

The chain links TRBV5-5 to TRBJ1-2, with a tentative D call TRBD1 (5 bases). The V end lost 6 bases, the J end lost 4 bases, and 25 bases lay between the germline ends. The CDR3 covers 17 residues. Germline V CDR1 and CDR2: SGHKS, YYEKEE (reference sequence). In DNA, the CDR3 is TGTGCCAGCACCCTCTTCGGGGACCCTAGTCGCGGCTATGGCTACACCTTC. This encodes CASTLFGDPSRGYGYTF. Full variable domain (remainder filled in from reference TRBV5-5 and TRBJ1-2): DAGVTQSPTHLIKTRGQQVTLRCSPISGHKSVSWYQQVLGQGPQFIFQYYEKEERGRGNFPDRFSARQFPNYSSELNVNALLLGDSALYLCASTLFGDPSRGYGYTFGSGTRLTVV.

V usage is TRBV25-1 and J usage is TRBJ2-7; possibly TRBD2 for D (6 bases). Deletions cut 4 bases from V and 1 base from J, with 26 bases between. The germline CDR1 and CDR2 sequences are MGHDK and SYGVNS. The CDR3 covers 19 residues. CDR3 sequence reads: CASSGGGRVTGLNSYEQYF. In DNA, the CDR3 is TGTGCCAGCAGTGGGGGAGGTCGTGTTACAGGTCTAAATTCCTACGAGCAGTACTTC.

The J gene is TRBJ2-7, the V gene TRBV5-1; D remains unclear. Germline V gene lookup returns CDR1 SGHRS and CDR2 YFSETQ. The CDR3 loop spans 14 amino acids. Trimming removed 0 bases at V and 1 base at J, with 8 bases between. The chain's CDR3 is CASSLAPDSYEQYF. CDR3 nucleotides: TGCGCCAGCAGCTTGGCCCCGGATTCCTACGAGCAGTACTTC.

The chain is built from TRBV30 and TRBJ2-3, with D possibly TRBD1 on 5 matching bases. CDR1 and CDR2 (germline): GTSNPN, SVGIG (reference sequence). The length of the CDR3 is 15 residues. Trimming left V 2 bases short and J 5 bases short, with 17 bases between. The CDR3 loop is CAWSRSGSRGDTQYF. The DNA of the CDR3 is TGTGCCTGGAGTAGGTCAGGGTCAAGGGGAGATACGCAGTATTTT.

Here the CDR3 DNA reads TGTGCCAGCACTGACCCAAAGGGGGCGAGAGGTGGCTACACCTTC. The encoded protein is CASTDPKGARGGYTF. The chain couples TRBV25-1 to TRBJ1-2; 7 bases are a match to TRBD1. The ends lost 7 bases at V and 7 bases at J; junction bases unmatched: 15. This CDR3 contains 15 residues. Germline V gene data show CDR1 as MGHDK and CDR2 as SYGVNS.

CDR3 sequence reads: CASSVGQGYGETQYF. The CDR3 DNA sequence: TGTGCCAGCAGCGTCGGACAGGGGTATGGAGAGACCCAGTACTTC. The chain joins TRBV9 to TRBJ2-5; 9 bases are shared with TRBD1. The CDR3 loop spans 15 amino acids. The germline CDR1 and CDR2 sequences are SGDLS and YYNGEE. V gave up 2 bases and J gave up 4 bases; unmatched junction bases: 6.

This clonotype was detected only a few times. V usage is TRBV11-2 and J usage is TRBJ2-5; D gene unclear. CDR3 length: 13 residues. Trimming stripped 0 bases from V and 2 bases from J, with 4 bases between. CDR1 is SGHAT and CDR2 is FQNNGV in the germline V gene. The CDR3 protein is CASSLEVQETQYF. The CDR3 DNA reads TGTGCCAGCAGCTTAGAGGTGCAAGAGACCCAGTACTTC.

CDR3 residues: CASSLAGGPYNEQFF. Here the CDR3 DNA reads TGTGCCAGCAGCTTAGCGGGGGGCCCCTACAATGAGCAGTTCTTC. V and J are TRBV7-8 and TRBJ2-1; D may correspond to TRBD1 or TRBD2 (6 bases each). With 0 bases removed from V and 2 bases from J, the gap between germline ends came to 8 bases. There are 15 residues in the CDR3. Germline CDR1 SGHVS, CDR2 FQNEAQ.

This chain joins TRBV7-9 and TRBJ2-3; no clear D gene. With 4 bases removed from V and 0 bases from J, the gap between germline ends came to 11 bases. Germline CDR1 reads SEHNR; CDR2 reads FQNEAQ (reference sequence). The CDR3 has 15 residues. The CDR3 sequence: CASSSWRPSTDTQYF. The CDR3 DNA follows: TGTGCCAGCAGCTCTTGGCGGCCTAGCACAGATACGCAGTATTTT.

The chain uses TRBV19 and TRBJ1-2; 7 bases match TRBD1. The CDR3 runs to 13 residues. Unmatched junction bases numbered 7, after V lost 8 bases and J lost 4 bases. Germline V gene data show CDR1 as LNHDA and CDR2 as SQIVND (reference sequence). CDR3 bases: TGTGCCAGTCTTCCGGGACAGTTCTATGGCTACACCTTC. Translating it yields CASLPGQFYGYTF.

This clonotype was seen a single time. This chain uses TRBV23-1 with TRBJ1-1, with 9 bases lining up with TRBD1. TRBV23-1 carries the ORF label, with uncertain function. The CDR3 runs 21 residues. V lost 3 bases and J lost 4; bases outside the gene matches: 24. DNA of the CDR3: TGCGCCAGCAGTCAGTCCCCACCTATAACCGGGACAGGGCTAGCAAGCACTGAAGCTTTCTTT. It is translated as CASSQSPPITGTGLASTEAFF.

The chain links TRBV7-6 to TRBJ1-1; tentative D call: TRBD1 (5 bases). The CDR3 has 13 residues. CDR1 and CDR2 from the germline V gene are SGHVS and FNYEAQ. The V end lost 4 bases, the J end lost 1 base, and 7 bases lay between the germline ends. The CDR3 spells CASSSGPNTEAFF. The CDR3 region has the DNA TGTGCCAGCAGCTCAGGGCCGAACACTGAAGCTTTCTTT.

This clonotype appeared once. The rearrangement uses TRBV4-3 and TRBJ1-6; D is undetermined. The V gene lost 2 bases and the J gene lost 7 bases, with 9 bases spanning the gap. Per germline, CDR1 LGHNA and CDR2 YSLEER. The CDR3 is 14 amino acids. CDR3 region: CASSQIDGNSPLHF. In DNA form, the CDR3 reads TGCGCCAGCAGCCAAATTGATGGGAATTCACCCCTCCACTTT.

The rearrangement links TRBV4-3 to TRBJ2-5, with TRBD2 identical over 12 bases. The junction had 10 bases not matched to a gene; V was cut back by 1 base and J by 1 base. The CDR3 covers 19 residues. The germline CDR1 and CDR2 sequences are LGHNA and YSLEER. The CDR3 reads CASSQGPSGGDPFQETQYF. The CDR3, as DNA: TGCGCCAGCAGCCAAGGGCCTAGCGGGGGGGACCCATTCCAAGAGACCCAGTACTTC.

V usage is TRBV7-3 and J usage is TRBJ2-1; 7 bases map to TRBD2. Looked up from germline, CDR1 is SGHTA and CDR2 is FQGTGA. V shed 5 bases and J 5 bases; nucleotides not matched to a gene: 12. This CDR3 comprises 16 residues. The chain's CDR3 is CASSPSAGLANNEQFF. The CDR3 DNA follows: TGTGCCAGCAGCCCTTCAGCGGGGCTCGCGAACAATGAGCAGTTCTTC.

J is TRBJ1-1 and V is TRBV7-6, with D perhaps TRBD1 (5 bases). The CDR3 has 14 amino acids. CDR1 and CDR2 from the germline V gene are SGHVS and FNYEAQ. The ends were cut back, 2 bases at V and 5 bases at J, with 12 bases in the middle. As DNA, the CDR3 is TGTGCCAGCAGCTTAATGGGGGGGGATACTGAAGCTTTCTTT. Amino acids: CASSLMGGDTEAFF.

The chain links TRBV10-3 to TRBJ2-1; D gene uncertain. This CDR3 contains 11 residues. Germline V gene data show CDR1 as ENHRY and CDR2 as SYGVKD. V was clipped by 6 bases and J by 8 bases, with 8 bases between them. The CDR3 region has the DNA TGTGCCATCAGAGTGGCGGATGAGCAGTTCTTC. This codes for CAIRVADEQFF.

The count of this clonotype is one. This chain joins TRBV6-5 and TRBJ2-2; D may match TRBD1 or TRBD2 (6 bases each). Trimming took off 2 bases at V and 7 bases at J, with 14 bases between the two ends. The CDR3 contains 15 residues. Looked up from germline, CDR1 is MNHEY and CDR2 is SVGAGI. Here the CDR3 DNA reads TGTGCCAGCAGTTACATCGGGGGCAATTTCGGGGAGCTGTTTTTT. Amino acids: CASSYIGGNFGELFF.

CDR3 in amino acids: CASSLRDRVTDEQFF. Here the CDR3 DNA reads TGTGCCAGCAGCCTACGGGACAGGGTAACGGATGAGCAGTTCTTC. The chain recombines TRBV7-2 with TRBJ2-1; 9 positions match TRBD1. Per the germline V gene, CDR1 is SGHTA and CDR2 is FQGNSA. Trimming took 5 bases from V and 8 from J; bases not matched to a gene: 10. CDR3 length equals 15 residues.

The V gene is TRBV6-2 or TRBV6-3, the J gene TRBJ2-7; TRBD1 might be the D (5 bases). The length of the CDR3 is 18 residues. V was pared by 0 bases and J by 4 bases, with 22 bases between. CDR1 is MNHEY and CDR2 is SVGEGT in the germline V gene. The CDR3 reads CASSYSPTGDDLAYEQYF. The CDR3 bases are TGTGCCAGCAGTTACTCTCCCACAGGAGACGATCTCGCATACGAGCAGTACTTC.